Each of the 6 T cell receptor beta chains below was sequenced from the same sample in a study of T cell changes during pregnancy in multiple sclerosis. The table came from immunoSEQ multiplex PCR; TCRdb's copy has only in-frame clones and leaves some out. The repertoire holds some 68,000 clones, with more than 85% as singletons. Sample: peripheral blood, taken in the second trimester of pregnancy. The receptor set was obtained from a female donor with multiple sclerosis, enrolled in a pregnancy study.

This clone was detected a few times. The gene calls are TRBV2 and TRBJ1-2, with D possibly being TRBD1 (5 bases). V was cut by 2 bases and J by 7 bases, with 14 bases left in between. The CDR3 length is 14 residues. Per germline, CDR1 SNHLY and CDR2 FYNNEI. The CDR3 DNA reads TGTGCCAGCAGTGAAAGTGGCAGGGAAACTGGCTACACCTTC. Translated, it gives CASSESGRETGYTF.

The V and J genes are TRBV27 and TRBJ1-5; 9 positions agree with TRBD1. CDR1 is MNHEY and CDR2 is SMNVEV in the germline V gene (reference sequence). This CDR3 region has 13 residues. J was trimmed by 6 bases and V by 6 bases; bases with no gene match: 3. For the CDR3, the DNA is TGTGCCAGCAGCGGACAGGGGAGTCAGCCCCAGCATTTT. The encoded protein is CASSGQGSQPQHF.

The CDR3 coding sequence is TGTGCCAGCAGCGATGGACTAGCTAGGGAGACCCAGTACTTC. It is translated as CASSDGLARETQYF. V is TRBV7-2 and J is TRBJ2-5, with 8 bases that match TRBD2. Germline V gene lookup returns CDR1 SGHTA and CDR2 FQGNSA. The CDR3 runs 14 residues. The junction had 7 bases not matched to a gene; V was cut back by 5 bases and J by 5 bases.

CDR3 in amino acids: CASSDPGQGAAEQYF. The CDR3, as DNA: TGTGCCAGCAGTGATCCGGGACAGGGGGCCGCCGAGCAGTACTTC. The chain links TRBV25-1 to TRBJ2-7, with 12 bases matching TRBD1. CDR1 is MGHDK and CDR2 is SYGVNS in the germline V gene. Trimming at V came to 3 bases and at J to 6 bases, leaving 6 bases not matched to a gene. This CDR3 is built from 15 residues.

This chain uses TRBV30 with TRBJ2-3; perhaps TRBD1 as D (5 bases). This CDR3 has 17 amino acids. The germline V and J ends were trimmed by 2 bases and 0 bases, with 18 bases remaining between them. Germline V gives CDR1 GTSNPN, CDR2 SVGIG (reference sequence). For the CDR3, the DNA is TGTGCCTGGAGTTGGGGCTACTTTTCCTCTAGCACAGATACGCAGTATTTT. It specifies CAWSWGYFSSSTDTQYF.

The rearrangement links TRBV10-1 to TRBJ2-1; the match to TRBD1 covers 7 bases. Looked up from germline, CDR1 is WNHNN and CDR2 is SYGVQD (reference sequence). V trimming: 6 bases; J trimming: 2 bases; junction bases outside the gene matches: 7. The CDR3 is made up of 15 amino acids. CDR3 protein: CASSASGGTYNEQFF. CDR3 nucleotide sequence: TGCGCCAGCAGCGCCTCAGGGGGTACCTACAATGAGCAGTTCTTC.